Shown below are 3 T cell receptor beta chains from a single sample sequenced in a study of T cells in Graves' hyperthyroidism and ophthalmopathy. Amplified TCR beta CDR3 regions came from RNA transcripts. A set of HTBI primers served as the primers for a first-round RT-PCR of the TCR CDR3. TCRdb independently ran MiXCR on the multiplex PCR reads; one entry per CDR3 protein. The sample includes about 600,000 distinct CDR3 sequences, over 12% of them seen just once. Sequencing was performed on blood. Source of these receptors: a woman between 18 and 29 years old with Graves' ophthalmopathy.

As regards this clonotype: This may be a read error, as it is one base from a much larger clone. V and J are TRBV9 and TRBJ2-1; 7 bases are a match to TRBD2. Losses at the gene ends were 0 bases for V and 5 bases for J; bases not matched to a gene: 11. The CDR3 consists of 17 residues. Germline CDR1 and CDR2: SGDLS and YYNGEE. CDR3 protein: CASSVGGSSLGNNEQFF. The CDR3 DNA sequence: TGTGCCAGCAGCGTAGGCGGGAGCTCCCTGGGAAACAATGAGCAGTTCTTC. Supplemented by reference TRBV9 and TRBJ2-1, the full variable domain reads DSGVTQTPKHLITATGQRVTLRCSPRSGDLSVYWYQQSLDQGLQFLIQYYNGEERAKGNILERFSAQQFPDLHSELNLSSLELGDSALYFCASSVGGSSLGNNEQFFGPGTRLTVL.

The CDR3 bases are TGCAGTGCTAGAAAGGGACAGATCGCTGAAGCTTTCTTT. Protein sequence: CSARKGQIAEAFF. The rearrangement joins TRBV20-1 to TRBJ1-1, with TRBD1 matching over 7 bases. The CDR3 contains 13 residues. Germline V gene sequence: CDR1 DFQATT, CDR2 SNEGSKA (reference sequence). Losses at the gene ends were 2 bases for V and 6 bases for J; bases not matched to a gene: 6.

A few counts support this clonotype. This rearrangement joins TRBV9 to TRBJ2-5; 10 bases map to TRBD2. Trimming removed 4 bases from V and 6 bases from J; junction bases left unmatched: 12. Germline loops: CDR1 SGDLS, CDR2 YYNGEE. The CDR3 runs 16 residues. CDR3: CASSNRAGGSGKTQYF. The CDR3 coding sequence is TGTGCCAGCAGCAACCGAGCGGGAGGGAGTGGGAAGACCCAGTACTTC.